The rows below give T cell receptor beta chains drawn from one sample of a study of cytomegalovirus exposure and HLA in healthy donors. The assay was immunoSEQ multiplex PCR, and TCRdb's table has in-frame clones only and misses some. The sample lists some 94,000 clones, around 77% occurring once. The specimen sequenced was PBMCs. Receptors originate from a man aged 35-49 years in good health and CMV-seronegative. CDR3s include the opening cysteine and the closing phenylalanine or tryptophan. A D gene is named only where the DNA matches it firmly. The listing skips clone size in some rows; elsewhere it reads once, few, many or a size class.

TRBD1	TRBJ2-7	TRBV4-2	NA	CASSQDRGQGTDEQYF	TGTGCCAGCAGCCAAGATCGAGGACAGGGGACAGACGAGCAGTACTTC
TRBD1	TRBJ2-7	TRBV29-1	NA	CSAGGGQGGFSYEQYF	TGCAGCGCAGGAGGAGGACAGGGGGGATTCTCCTACGAGCAGTACTTC
NA	TRBJ2-7	TRBV5-1	few	CASSLRGYEQYF	TGCGCCAGCAGCTTGAGGGGTTACGAGCAGTACTTC
NA	TRBJ1-2	TRBV5-4	NA	CASSTARANYGYTF	TGTGCCAGCAGCACCGCGCGAGCTAACTATGGCTACACCTTC
NA	TRBJ2-5	TRBV15	few	CATSYKETQYF	TGTGCCACCAGCTATAAAGAGACCCAGTACTTC
TRBD1	TRBJ2-7	TRBV6-1	NA	CASSETGGRYEQYF	TGTGCCAGCAGTGAGACAGGGGGACGCTACGAGCAGTACTTC
TRBD2	TRBJ2-3	TRBV7-8	once	CASSLGLAGVEDTQYF	TGTGCCAGCAGCCTGGGACTAGCGGGAGTGGAAGATACGCAGTATTTT
TRBD1	TRBJ1-5	TRBV6-1	NA	CASRPDRGGNQPQHF	TGTGCCAGCAGGCCCGACAGGGGAGGCAATCAGCCCCAGCATTTT
TRBD2	TRBJ2-1	TRBV7-9	NA	CASSAGGLAGGNEQFF	TGTGCCAGCAGCGCAGGCGGACTAGCGGGAGGAAATGAGCAGTTCTTC
TRBD1	TRBJ1-1	TRBV7-9	few	CASSLGGRGHTEAFF	TGTGCCAGCAGCTTAGGCGGCAGGGGGCACACTGAAGCTTTCTTT
TRBD2	TRBJ2-7	TRBV5-1	NA	CASSLGPLGTSGYEQYF	TGCGCCAGCAGCTTGGGTCCCCTCGGGACTAGCGGTTACGAGCAGTACTTC
NA	TRBJ2-5	TRBV2	NA	CASSPLETQYF	TGTGCCAGCAGCCCCCTCGAGACCCAGTACTTC
NA	TRBJ2-7	TRBV2	medium-sized	CASSVGQSISSYEQYF	TGTGCCAGCAGTGTAGGACAGTCCATCAGCTCCTACGAGCAGTACTTC
TRBD1	TRBJ1-5	TRBV19	NA	CASSIGQGINSNQPQHF	TGTGCCAGTAGTATAGGACAGGGCATCAATAGCAATCAGCCCCAGCATTTT
NA	TRBJ2-1	TRBV6-5	NA	CATSVAGYYNEQFF	TGTGCCACCTCCGTTGCGGGGTACTACAATGAGCAGTTCTTC
NA	TRBJ1-5	TRBV4-2	few	CASSQVAGGNQPQHF	TGTGCCAGCAGCCAAGTGGCGGGGGGTAATCAGCCCCAGCATTTT
TRBD1	TRBJ2-5	TRBV7-9	NA	CASSLLDRVETQYF	TGTGCCAGCAGCCTCCTGGACAGGGTAGAGACCCAGTACTTC
NA	TRBJ2-3	TRBV15	NA	CATSAGGAADTQYF	TGTGCCACCAGCGCTGGGGGGGCCGCAGATACGCAGTATTTT
TRBD1	TRBJ1-4	TRBV2	NA	CASREQGVGAKLFF	TGTGCCAGCAGAGAACAGGGGGTTGGAGCAAAACTGTTTTTT
NA	TRBJ1-1	TRBV27	NA	CASSFGGLGTEAFF	TGTGCCAGCAGTTTCGGGGGGCTAGGCACTGAAGCTTTCTTT
TRBD1	TRBJ2-5	TRBV6-1	NA	CASMRQGAETQYF	TGTGCCAGCATGAGACAGGGGGCGGAAACCCAGTACTTC
TRBD2	TRBJ2-1	TRBV6-1	NA	CASGDSGAPHNEQFF	TGTGCCAGCGGGGATAGCGGGGCCCCCCACAATGAGCAGTTCTTC
TRBD1	TRBJ2-7	TRBV5-1	once	CASSFGGVVTGTYEQYF	TGCGCCAGCAGCTTTGGGGGTGTAGTGACAGGGACCTACGAGCAGTACTTC